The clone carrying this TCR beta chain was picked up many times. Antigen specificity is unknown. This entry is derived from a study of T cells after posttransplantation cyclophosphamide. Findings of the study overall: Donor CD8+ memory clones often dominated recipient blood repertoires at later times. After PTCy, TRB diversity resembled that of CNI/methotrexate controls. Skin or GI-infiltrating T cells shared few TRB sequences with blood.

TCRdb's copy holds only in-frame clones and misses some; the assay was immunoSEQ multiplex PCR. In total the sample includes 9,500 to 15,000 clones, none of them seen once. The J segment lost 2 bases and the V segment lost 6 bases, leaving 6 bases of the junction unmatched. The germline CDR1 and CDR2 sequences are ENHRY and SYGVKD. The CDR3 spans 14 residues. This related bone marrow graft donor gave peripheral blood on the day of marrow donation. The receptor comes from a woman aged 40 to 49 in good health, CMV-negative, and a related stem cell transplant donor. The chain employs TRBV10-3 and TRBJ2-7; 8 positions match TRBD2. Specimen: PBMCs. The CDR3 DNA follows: TGTGCCATCAGGGACCTAGCGGGCCCCTACGAGCAGTACTTC. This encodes CAIRDLAGPYEQYF.